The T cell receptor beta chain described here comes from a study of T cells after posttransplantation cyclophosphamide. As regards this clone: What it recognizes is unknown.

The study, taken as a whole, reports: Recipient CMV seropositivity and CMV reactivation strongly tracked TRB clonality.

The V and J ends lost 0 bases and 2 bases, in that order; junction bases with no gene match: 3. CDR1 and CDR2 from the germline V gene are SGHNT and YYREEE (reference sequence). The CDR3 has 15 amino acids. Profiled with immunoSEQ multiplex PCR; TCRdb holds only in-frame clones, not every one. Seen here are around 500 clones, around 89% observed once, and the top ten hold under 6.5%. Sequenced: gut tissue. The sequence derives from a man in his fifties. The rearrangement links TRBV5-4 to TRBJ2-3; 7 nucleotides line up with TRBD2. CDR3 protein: CASSLASGYTDTQYF. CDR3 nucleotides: TGTGCCAGCAGCTTGGCTAGCGGATACACAGATACGCAGTATTTT.